Presented here are 24 T cell receptor beta chains from one specimen sequenced in a study of blood T cell repertoires in COVID-19. Generated by immunoSEQ multiplex PCR, the TCRdb table keeps only in-frame clones and is missing some. The table shows roughly 100,000 clones, with roughly 85% occurring only once. The sequencing sample was made of peripheral blood. The receptor set was obtained from a woman in her 70s with active or convalescent COVID-19.

This chain connects TRBV5-4 to TRBJ2-5, with 7 bases matching TRBD1. The CDR3 is 15 amino acids. With 0 bases clipped from V and 3 bases from J, the junction kept 5 bases outside the gene matches. The germline CDR1 and CDR2 sequences are SGHNT and YYREEE (reference sequence). The CDR3 protein is CASSLAGTAKETQYF. For the CDR3, the DNA is TGTGCCAGCAGCTTGGCCGGGACAGCTAAAGAGACCCAGTACTTC.

The genes are TRBV15 and TRBJ1-2, with a possible D match to TRBD1 (5 bases). CDR3 length equals 17 residues. V lost 2 bases, J lost 1 base, and 17 bases lay in between. In germline, CDR1 is LNHNV, CDR2 YYDKDF (reference sequence). CDR3 sequence: CATSRRGGPVGNYGYTF. CDR3 sequence (DNA): TGTGCCACCAGCAGACGGGGGGGACCCGTAGGTAACTATGGCTACACCTTC.

The V and J genes are TRBV2 and TRBJ1-6; D gene unclear. V was shortened by 3 bases and J by 9 bases, with 6 bases between the two germline ends. The CDR3 contains 12 residues. CDR1 SNHLY and CDR2 FYNNEI come from the germline V gene. CDR3 DNA: TGTGCCAGCAGTGACAGCGGTTCACCCCTCCACTTT. Its translation is CASSDSGSPLHF.

The table lists this clone with a few counts. The chain joins TRBV9 to TRBJ2-7, with 9 bases lining up with TRBD2. CDR1 is SGDLS, CDR2 YYNGEE, per germline. The length of the CDR3 is 15 residues. V lost 5 bases and J lost 0; bases outside the gene matches: 6. In nucleotides, the CDR3 is TGTGCCAGCAGTCCTCTAGCGGGAATCTCCTACGAGCAGTACTTC. Translating it yields CASSPLAGISYEQYF.

The rearrangement uses TRBV11-2 and TRBJ1-1; TRBD1 matches 8 bases. The CDR3 covers 15 residues. Trimming cost V 4 bases and J 5 bases; bases outside gene matches: 9. CDR1 SGHAT and CDR2 FQNNGV come from the germline V gene. The CDR3 DNA follows: TGTGCCAGCAGCTCCCAACAGGGGGTCTTAACTGAAGCTTTCTTT. Amino acids: CASSSQQGVLTEAFF. The whole variable domain, filled in from reference TRBV11-2 and TRBJ1-1, reads EAGVAQSPRYKIIEKRQSVAFWCNPISGHATLYWYQQILGQGPKLLIQFQNNGVVDDSQLPKDRFSAERLKGVDSTLKIQPAKLEDSAVYLCASSSQQGVLTEAFFGQGTRLTVV.

This sequence joins TRBV18 and TRBJ1-1; D perhaps matches TRBD1 (5 bases). The CDR3 loop spans 13 amino acids. Germline V CDR1 and CDR2: KGHSH, LQKENI. V lost 3 bases and J 5 bases, leaving 10 bases between the germline ends. The CDR3: CASSPAGMTEAFF. The CDR3 DNA follows: TGTGCCAGCTCACCGGCAGGGATGACTGAAGCTTTCTTT.

The chain links TRBV10-3 to TRBJ2-3, with TRBD1 as a possible D gene (5 bases). Germline CDR1 is ENHRY and CDR2 is SYGVKD. The CDR3 has 13 residues. The ends were cut back, 4 bases at V and 0 bases at J, with 5 bases in the middle. Here the CDR3 reads CAISGQSTDTQYF. CDR3 DNA sequence: TGTGCCATCAGTGGACAGAGCACAGATACGCAGTATTTT.

The rearrangement links TRBV5-4 to TRBJ2-3, with 8 bases identical to TRBD2. V trimming: 5 bases; J trimming: 2 bases; junction bases outside the gene matches: 4. Germline CDR1 and CDR2: SGHNT and YYREEE (reference sequence). The CDR3 length is 14 residues. This CDR3 reads CASRGSGTTDTQYF. DNA of the CDR3: TGTGCCAGCAGGGGTAGCGGGACCACAGATACGCAGTATTTT.

This clone was counted a single time. This chain joins TRBV5-1 and TRBJ1-5; D call uncertain. V was trimmed by 1 base and J by 4 bases, leaving 6 bases between them. From germline, CDR1 is SGHRS and CDR2 YFSETQ. This CDR3 region has 13 residues. The CDR3 region has the DNA TGCGCCAGCAGCTTGACACCAAATCAGCCCCAGCATTTT. It encodes CASSLTPNQPQHF.

The chain links TRBV12-5 to TRBJ1-1; D unclear. This CDR3 contains 19 residues. V dropped 7 bases and J dropped 3 bases, with 30 bases sitting between them. Germline V gene sequence: CDR1 LGHNT, CDR2 FRNRAP. The CDR3 sequence is CASAVFSPAGPDEDTEAFF. CDR3 in DNA: TGTGCTAGTGCCGTTTTCTCCCCCGCCGGCCCTGATGAGGACACTGAAGCTTTCTTT.

The chain uses TRBV28 and TRBJ1-5, with 7 bases lining up with TRBD1. In germline, CDR1 is MDHEN, CDR2 SYDVKM. The CDR3 totals 15 residues. Trimming cost V 6 bases and J 0 bases; bases outside gene matches: 5. CDR3 in amino acids: CASRSRGYSNQPQHF. The CDR3 nucleotides are TGTGCCAGCAGATCCAGGGGGTATAGCAATCAGCCCCAGCATTTT.

The rearrangement joins TRBV5-4 to TRBJ2-1; D is undetermined. This CDR3 spans 15 amino acids. Germline V gene sequence: CDR1 SGHNT, CDR2 YYREEE (reference sequence). The ends were cut back, 10 bases at V and 4 bases at J, with 21 bases in the middle. The chain's CDR3 is CAANNYRGQYNEQFF. The CDR3, as DNA: TGTGCCGCCAACAACTATCGCGGTCAATACAATGAGCAGTTCTTC.

The chain employs TRBV10-1 and TRBJ1-5; D call uncertain. The CDR3 covers 11 residues. Per germline, CDR1 WNHNN and CDR2 SYGVQD (reference sequence). V was pared by 6 bases and J by 8 bases, with 8 bases between. CDR3 DNA sequence: TGCGCCAGCAGGAGGGATGAGCCCCAGCATTTT. Translated, it gives CASRRDEPQHF.

The J gene is TRBJ1-6, the V gene TRBV4-1; TRBD1 matches 7 bases. Trimming cost V 4 bases and J 6 bases; bases outside gene matches: 3. Looked up from germline, CDR1 is MGHRA and CDR2 is YSYEKL. This CDR3 spans 14 amino acids. DNA of the CDR3: TGCGCCAGCAGCCGGGGACAGCCTAATTCACCCCTCCACTTT. Residues: CASSRGQPNSPLHF.

DNA for the CDR3: TGTGCCAGCAGTTACTCCGGGGGTGGCAATCAGCCCCAGCATTTT. Translated, it gives CASSYSGGGNQPQHF. The V gene is TRBV6-5, the J gene TRBJ1-5; D might be TRBD1 (5 bases). The CDR3 runs 15 residues. V was cut by 0 bases and J by 2 bases, with 8 bases left in between. CDR1 is MNHEY and CDR2 is SVGAGI in the germline V gene.

CDR3 in DNA: TGTGCCAGCAGCTTCTTTGTCGGGAGGGCAAGCCCAGATACGCAGTATTTT. This translates into CASSFFVGRASPDTQYF. This chain uses TRBV7-9 with TRBJ2-3, with TRBD2 identical over 8 bases. This CDR3 comprises 17 residues. From germline, CDR1 is SEHNR and CDR2 FQNEAQ (reference sequence). Trimming removed 3 bases from V and 4 bases from J; junction bases left unmatched: 12.

This clone was counted once. The gene calls are TRBV6-5 and TRBJ1-6; D might be TRBD1 (6 bases). V was clipped by 5 bases and J by 8 bases, with 16 bases between them. The CDR3 has 15 residues. Germline V gene sequence: CDR1 MNHEY, CDR2 SVGAGI. This CDR3 is CASSTGSRGDSPLHF. The CDR3 nucleotides are TGTGCCAGCAGTACGGGGTCCAGGGGTGATTCACCCCTCCACTTT.

The chain links TRBV3-1 (or the pseudogene TRBV3-2) to TRBJ2-7, with 9 bases that match TRBD1. The V gene end was trimmed by 3 bases and the J gene end by 9 bases; junction bases not matched to a gene: 9. The CDR3 extends over 14 amino acids. In germline, CDR1 is LGHDT, CDR2 YNNKEL (reference sequence). The CDR3 loop is CASSQPGQGAGQYF. CDR3 bases: TGTGCCAGCAGCCAGCCGGGACAGGGTGCGGGGCAGTACTTC.

The V and J genes are TRBV6-2 or TRBV6-3 and TRBJ1-1; 11 nucleotides align to TRBD1. CDR3 length equals 14 residues. V shed 6 bases and J 6 bases; nucleotides not matched to a gene: 6. Germline-derived CDR1 and CDR2 are MNHEY and SVGEGT. The CDR3 sequence: CASSRTGGIAEAFF. The CDR3 DNA reads as TGTGCCAGCAGCCGGACAGGGGGCATCGCTGAAGCTTTCTTT.

The table lists this clone with a few counts. The chain combines TRBV30 with TRBJ1-4; D gene uncertain. The V and J ends lost 2 bases and 8 bases respectively, with 9 bases between them. Germline values: CDR1 GTSNPN, CDR2 SVGIG (reference sequence). There are 12 residues in the CDR3. The CDR3 DNA reads TGTGCCTGGAGTTTAACTACCGAAAAACTGTTTTTT. Its protein is CAWSLTTEKLFF.

This rearrangement joins TRBV7-2 to TRBJ1-5; D might be TRBD1 (5 bases). Germline loops: CDR1 SGHTA, CDR2 FQGNSA. The ends were cut back, 1 base at V and 4 bases at J, with 8 bases in the middle. The CDR3 spans 14 residues. In nucleotides, the CDR3 is TGTGCCAGCAGCTTAGTCAGGGAAAATCAGCCCCAGCATTTT. Its translation: CASSLVRENQPQHF.

The genes are TRBV28 and TRBJ2-4; no clear D. In germline, CDR1 is MDHEN, CDR2 SYDVKM. V was trimmed by 6 bases and J by 6 bases, leaving 21 bases between them. This CDR3 comprises 16 residues. The CDR3 region has the DNA TGTGCCAGCAGCAGTCCCCCTGCGGTCGAAGGAAACATTCAGTACTTC. This codes for CASSSPPAVEGNIQYF.

There are a few counts of this clone. The chain couples TRBV25-1 to TRBJ2-7; TRBD2 aligns across 9 bases. This CDR3 has 14 amino acids. V trimming: 5 bases; J trimming: 1 base; junction bases outside the gene matches: 3. Per the germline V gene, CDR1 is MGHDK and CDR2 is SYGVNS. The DNA for the CDR3 is TGTGCCAGCAGTCGAAGCGGGGGGTCCTACGAGCAGTACTTC. As protein: CASSRSGGSYEQYF.

V gene TRBV28 combines with J gene TRBJ2-3; D not resolved. The V gene's germline CDR1 is MDHEN and CDR2 SYDVKM. V was clipped by 5 bases and J by 7 bases, with 16 bases between them. This CDR3 spans 14 amino acids. The CDR3 DNA reads as TGTGCCAGCAGTCGCGGCTCCTCCTTAAATACGCAGTATTTT. It translates to CASSRGSSLNTQYF. Looking up the rest from reference TRBV28 and TRBJ2-3 gives the full variable domain: DVKVTQSSRYLVKRTGEKVFLECVQDMDHENMFWYRQDPGLGLRLIYFSYDVKMKEKGDIPEGYSVSREKKERFSLILESASTNQTSMYLCASSRGSSLNTQYFGPGTRLTVL.